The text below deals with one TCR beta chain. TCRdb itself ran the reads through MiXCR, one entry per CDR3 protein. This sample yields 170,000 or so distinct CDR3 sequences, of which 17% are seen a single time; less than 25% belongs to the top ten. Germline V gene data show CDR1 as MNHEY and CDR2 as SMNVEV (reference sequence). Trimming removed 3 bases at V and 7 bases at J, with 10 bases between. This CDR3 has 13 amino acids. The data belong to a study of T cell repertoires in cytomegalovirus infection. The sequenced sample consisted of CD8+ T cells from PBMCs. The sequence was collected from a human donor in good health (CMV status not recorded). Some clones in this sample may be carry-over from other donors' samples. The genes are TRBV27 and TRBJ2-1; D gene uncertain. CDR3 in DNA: TGTGCCAGCAGTTTTGGCCCGAATAATGAGCAGTTCTTC. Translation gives CASSFGPNNEQFF.